This T cell receptor beta chain was documented in a study of T cell repertoires in cytomegalovirus infection. Study as a whole: From public TCR beta signatures came an indication of both CMV infection and matching HLA type.

This clonotype was counted a few times. What it recognizes is unknown. Study results and caveats: Ex vivo, HLA-C-restricted CMV-specific TCR beta clonotypes prevailed over the rest of the response. Frequencies of public TCR beta families were cumulated, and this identified carriers of CMV plus the relevant HLA.

From the reads, TCRdb called clonotypes with MiXCR, one entry per CDR3 protein. Altogether about 190,000 distinct CDR3 sequences are present, about 30% being singletons, with the ten largest covering roughly 32%. The CDR3 contains 14 residues. Germline loops: CDR1 SGHAT, CDR2 FQNNGV. The V and J ends lost 2 bases and 0 bases respectively, with 7 bases between them. The chain links TRBV11-2 to TRBJ1-1; TRBD1 might be the D (5 bases). This clonotype originated in a human donor in good health (CMV status not recorded). Some clones in this sample may be carry-over from other donors' samples. Sequenced sample: PBMCs. The CDR3 here is CASSLNRLNTEAFF. CDR3 DNA sequence: TGTGCCAGCAGCTTAAACAGGTTGAACACTGAAGCTTTCTTT.